The source of this TCR beta chain is a study of blood T cell repertoires in COVID-19. The overall study: T cells, B-cell-depleted T cells, or PBMCs supplied cDNA or gDNA.

Enrolled during active infection, Seattle patients were then followed longitudinally. In the original workflow: Amplification of reference gene primers was used by the study to estimate nucleated cell counts. The protocol was immunoSEQ multiplex PCR, while the TCRdb copy is restricted to in-frame clones and leaves out a portion. V and J calls and clone size follow that table, whereas D and trimming were derived from the DNA. The sample yields tens of thousands of clones, about four fifths seen once. This receptor was identified in a man in his 60s with COVID-19, enrolled during active disease. Material: peripheral blood.

The CDR3 coding sequence is TGTGCCACCTACCTTGGGGGGGGCCAGGACGAGCAGTACTTC. This sequence encodes CATYLGGGQDEQYF. V is TRBV6-5 and J is TRBJ2-7, with D possibly matching TRBD2 (7 bases). The CDR3 is 14 amino acids. V lost 10 bases to trimming and J lost 5 bases, with 21 bases between them. Per the germline V gene, CDR1 is MNHEY and CDR2 is SVGAGI.